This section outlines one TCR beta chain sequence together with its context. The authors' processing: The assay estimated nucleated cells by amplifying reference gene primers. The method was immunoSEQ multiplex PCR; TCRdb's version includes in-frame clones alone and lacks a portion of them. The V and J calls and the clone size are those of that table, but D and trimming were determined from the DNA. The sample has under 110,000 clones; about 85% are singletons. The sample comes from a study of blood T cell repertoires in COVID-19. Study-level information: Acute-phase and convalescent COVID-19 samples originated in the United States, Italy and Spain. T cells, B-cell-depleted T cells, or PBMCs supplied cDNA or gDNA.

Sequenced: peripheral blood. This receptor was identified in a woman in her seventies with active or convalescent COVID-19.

CDR3 nucleotides: TGCGCCAGCAGCTTGGCCAGTCAAGAGACCCAGTACTTC. Its translation is CASSLASQETQYF. V usage is TRBV5-1 and J usage is TRBJ2-5; D is unclear. The germline V and J ends were trimmed by 0 bases and 2 bases, with 5 bases remaining between them. CDR1 and CDR2 (germline): SGHRS, YFSETQ. This CDR3 has 13 residues.